These 27 T cell receptor beta chains came from one sample sequenced in a study of T cells after yellow fever vaccination. From the 5' RACE reads, TCRdb called clonotypes with MiXCR, one entry per CDR3 protein. The data show about 310,000 distinct CDR3 sequences, around 3.6% seen once. Material: PBMCs, obtained on the day of the yellow fever booster vaccination. The source of these receptors is a man aged 18 to 30 who received the YFV17D yellow fever vaccine.

In DNA form, the CDR3 reads TGTGCCAGCAGTTACTCCGGAAGCACTGAAGCTTTCTTT. Translating it yields CASSYSGSTEAFF. The chain is built from TRBV6-6 and TRBJ1-1; D not resolved. The CDR3 sequence is 13 residues long. V lost 0 bases to trimming and J lost 4 bases, with 6 bases between them. Germline assignment: CDR1 MNHNY and CDR2 SVGAGI (reference sequence).

This clonotype was seen a single time. A much bigger clone sits one base away, suggesting this may be a read error. This chain joins TRBV6-5 and TRBJ2-3; 10 positions match TRBD1. The length of the CDR3 is 16 residues. Unmatched junction bases numbered 11, after V lost 7 bases and J lost 4 bases. Germline values: CDR1 MNHEY, CDR2 SVGAGI. CDR3 region: CASTARAGQGPDTQYF. Here the CDR3 DNA reads TGTGCCAGCACCGCCAGGGCGGGACAGGGGCCAGATACGCAGTATTTT.

This clonotype was counted many times. The chain uses TRBV12-3 or TRBV12-4 and TRBJ2-3; D unresolved. The CDR3 is 13 amino acids. V dropped 1 base and J dropped 9 bases, with 11 bases sitting between them. The CDR3 region is CASSLESFGTQYF. The CDR3 nucleotides are TGTGCCAGCAGTTTAGAATCCTTTGGAACGCAGTATTTT.

This clonotype was picked up many times. The chain is built from TRBV18 and TRBJ2-7, with D unclear. Germline lookup yields CDR1 KGHSH and CDR2 LQKENI. V lost 2 bases and J lost 0, with 8 bases in between. This CDR3 is built from 14 residues. The CDR3 DNA sequence: TGTGCCAGCTCACCAAACCCGGGCTCCTACGAGCAGTACTTC. Amino acid sequence: CASSPNPGSYEQYF. The full variable domain, in which reference TRBV18 and TRBJ2-7 provide the parts outside the CDR3, is NAGVMQNPRHLVRRRGQEARLRCSPMKGHSHVYWYRQLPEEGLKFMVYLQKENIIDESGMPKERFSAEFPKEGPSILRIQQVVRGDSAAYFCASSPNPGSYEQYFGPGTRLTVT.

The table lists this clonotype with many counts. The V and J genes are TRBV20-1 and TRBJ1-5; the D gene is possibly TRBD1 (6 bases). In germline, CDR1 is DFQATT, CDR2 SNEGSKA (reference sequence). The CDR3 is made up of 13 amino acids. The germline V and J ends were trimmed by 6 bases and 7 bases, with 16 bases remaining between them. CDR3 loop: CSAETGAGQPQHF. CDR3 DNA sequence: TGCAGTGCAGAGACGGGGGCAGGACAGCCCCAGCATTTT.

This clonotype was seen a handful of times. The rearrangement joins TRBV5-4 to TRBJ1-1, with D maybe TRBD1 (6 bases). Germline V CDR1 and CDR2: SGHNT, YYREEE (reference sequence). This CDR3 comprises 15 residues. V was pared by 4 bases and J by 1 base, with 14 bases between. The CDR3 spells CASSQRGGGNTEAFF. In nucleotides, the CDR3 is TGTGCCAGCAGCCAGCGGGGAGGGGGGAACACTGAAGCTTTCTTT. Drawing the rest from reference TRBV5-4 and TRBJ1-1, the complete variable domain is ETGVTQSPTHLIKTRGQQVTLRCSSQSGHNTVSWYQQALGQGPQFIFQYYREEENGRGNFPPRFSGLQFPNYSSELNVNALELDDSALYLCASSQRGGGNTEAFFGQGTRLTVV.

This clonotype was counted between two and nine times. The rearrangement links TRBV21-1 to TRBJ1-1; the table's D call, TRBD1, was not checked against the DNA. TRBV21-1 is a listed pseudogene. CDR3 size: 15 residues. The CDR3 sequence is CASSSTDRGHLGAFF. CDR3 nucleotides: TGTGCCAGCAGCAGTACTGACAGGGGTCACCTTGGAGCTTTCTTT.

There are many counts of this clonotype. The V call is TRBV29-1, the J call TRBJ1-1; perhaps TRBD1 as D (5 bases). Trimming stripped 4 bases from V and 1 base from J, with 16 bases between. The germline V gene has CDR1 SQVTM and CDR2 ANQGSEA. The CDR3 loop spans 15 amino acids. CDR3 residues: CSVGQGRKTNTEAFF. CDR3 in DNA: TGCAGCGTTGGTCAGGGCAGGAAAACGAACACTGAAGCTTTCTTT.

This clonotype was counted a few times. The chain couples TRBV9 to TRBJ2-1, with 7 bases fitting TRBD1. Germline V gives CDR1 SGDLS, CDR2 YYNGEE. J was trimmed by 4 bases and V by 0 bases; bases with no gene match: 4. This CDR3 contains 15 residues. CDR3 region: CASSVDPGQYNEQFF. The CDR3 region has the DNA TGTGCCAGCAGCGTAGACCCGGGACAGTACAATGAGCAGTTCTTC.

This clonotype was seen repeatedly, ten times or more. The chain employs TRBV5-1 and TRBJ2-3; D might be TRBD2 (6 bases). Germline CDR1 SGHRS, CDR2 YFSETQ. CDR3 length equals 16 residues. V was pared by 4 bases and J by 6 bases, with 21 bases between. This chain's CDR3 is CASSPPGVRHRDTQYF. The CDR3, as DNA: TGCGCCAGCAGCCCCCCGGGAGTACGGCATCGGGATACGCAGTATTTT.

This clonotype was counted between two and nine times. The chain couples TRBV7-2 to TRBJ2-3, with D uncertain. The CDR3 totals 13 residues. Trimming stripped 6 bases from V and 2 bases from J, with 9 bases between. Germline lookup yields CDR1 SGHTA and CDR2 FQGNSA. The CDR3 DNA reads as TGTGCCAGCAGGCTTGGTCCCACAGATACGCAGTATTTT. It encodes CASRLGPTDTQYF.

This clonotype was observed many times. The V gene is TRBV5-1, the J gene TRBJ2-2, with D hard to call. The CDR3 extends over 14 amino acids. The germline V gene has CDR1 SGHRS and CDR2 YFSETQ. Trimming cost V 5 bases and J 4 bases, with 12 bases left between them. CDR3 in DNA: TGCGCCAGCAGATACATAGAACTCACCGGGGAGCTGTTTTTT. It translates to CASRYIELTGELFF.

This clonotype was observed a few times. A single base separates this from a much larger clone, so it may be a read error. V usage is TRBV28 and J usage is TRBJ1-1; 8 nucleotides agree with TRBD1. With 6 bases clipped from V and 1 base from J, the junction kept 4 bases outside the gene matches. The CDR3 contains 14 residues. The germline V gene encodes CDR1 MDHEN and CDR2 SYDVKM. CDR3 protein: CASSIGQGNTEAFF. In nucleotides, the CDR3 is TGTGCCAGCAGCATCGGACAGGGGAACACTGAAGCTTTCTTT.

In its sample, this clonotype is medium-sized. The V call is TRBV7-3, the J call TRBJ2-3; D is uncertain. The germline V gene encodes CDR1 SGHTA and CDR2 FQGTGA. The V end lost 5 bases, the J end lost 1 base, and 7 bases lay between the germline ends. This CDR3 has 13 amino acids. CDR3 sequence (DNA): TGTGCCAGCAGCCTCTATGGCACAGATACGCAGTATTTT. Translating it yields CASSLYGTDTQYF.

This clonotype was seen only a few times. The CDR3 sequence: CSAFQGNQPQHF. CDR3 sequence (DNA): TGCAGTGCTTTCCAGGGGAATCAGCCCCAGCATTTT. This chain uses TRBV20-1 with TRBJ1-5; D is perhaps TRBD1 (6 bases). This CDR3 spans 12 amino acids. V was cut by 5 bases and J by 4 bases, with 9 bases left in between. Germline assignment: CDR1 DFQATT and CDR2 SNEGSKA (reference sequence).

In its sample, this clonotype was seen a few times. The rearrangement joins TRBV6-2 or TRBV6-3 to TRBJ2-7; 8 bases align to TRBD1. The V gene's germline CDR1 is MNHEY and CDR2 SVGEGT. The CDR3 extends over 15 amino acids. V lost 4 bases and J lost 0; bases outside the gene matches: 5. The CDR3 DNA is TGTGCCAGCAGTTCAGGGGGCGGCTACTCCTACGAGCAGTACTTC. This encodes CASSSGGGYSYEQYF.

Many counts were recorded for this clonotype. This chain connects TRBV4-1 to TRBJ2-2; D is undetermined. The germline gives CDR1 MGHRA, CDR2 YSYEKL. There are 16 residues in the CDR3. V lost 1 base to trimming and J lost 6 bases, with 15 bases between them. The CDR3 region has the DNA TGCGCCAGCAGCCAAGTGGGAAGGGTACTCTCCGGGGAGCTGTTTTTT. Its protein is CASSQVGRVLSGELFF.

This clonotype showed up many times. The CDR3 loop is CASSLVSGRMNTEAFF. CDR3 nucleotides: TGCGCCAGCAGCTTGGTGTCTGGACGAATGAACACTGAAGCTTTCTTT. The chain links TRBV5-1 to TRBJ1-1; no firm D call. V lost 0 bases, J lost 0 bases, and 12 bases lay in between. This CDR3 is built from 16 residues. The germline V gene has CDR1 SGHRS and CDR2 YFSETQ. Full variable domain (remainder filled in from reference TRBV5-1 and TRBJ1-1): KAGVTQTPRYLIKTRGQQVTLSCSPISGHRSVSWYQQTPGQGLQFLFEYFSETQRNKGNFPGRFSGRQFSNSRSEMNVSTLELGDSALYLCASSLVSGRMNTEAFFGQGTRLTVV.

This clonotype was counted many times. V is TRBV6-2 or TRBV6-3 and J is TRBJ2-3; 8 nucleotides match TRBD2. This CDR3 is 15 amino acids long. The germline V gene has CDR1 MNHEY and CDR2 SVGEGT. V was pared by 6 bases and J by 4 bases, with 9 bases of the junction left unmatched. The CDR3 bases are TGTGCCAGCAGGACGTCTAGCGGGCGTTCAGATACGCAGTATTTT. It is translated as CASRTSSGRSDTQYF.

The V gene is TRBV3-2, the J gene TRBJ2-5. TRBV3-2 constitutes a pseudogene. The CDR3 spans 12 residues. The CDR3 protein is CASSHFQETQYF. CDR3 DNA: TGTGCCAGCAGCCACTTTCAAGAGACCCAGTACTTC.

This clonotype was seen repeatedly, ten times or more. The chain links TRBV5-1 to TRBJ2-1; D tentatively reads TRBD1 or TRBD2 (5 bases each). The V gene's germline CDR1 is SGHRS and CDR2 YFSETQ. This CDR3 comprises 15 residues. V was pared by 3 bases and J by 9 bases, with 19 bases between. CDR3 sequence: CASSSLVGEGGEQFF. The CDR3 DNA reads as TGCGCCAGCAGCTCCCTTGTGGGGGAAGGAGGTGAGCAGTTCTTC.

This clonotype was detected a few times. V usage is TRBV7-2 and J usage is TRBJ2-2; D is perhaps TRBD1 (6 bases). CDR3 length equals 16 residues. The V gene lost 5 bases and the J gene lost 4 bases, with 17 bases spanning the gap. CDR1 and CDR2 (germline): SGHTA, FQGNSA. CDR3 amino acids: CASSPLGAPGTGELFF. As DNA, the CDR3 is TGTGCCAGCAGCCCACTGGGGGCCCCCGGCACCGGGGAGCTGTTTTTT.

The chain links TRBV24-1 to TRBJ2-5; no clear D. The V end was cut by 7 bases, the J end by 1 base, with 12 bases between. CDR3 length: 14 amino acids. From germline, CDR1 is KGHDR and CDR2 SFDVKD. The CDR3 coding sequence is TGTGCCACCAGCTCGGACGGAACCCAAGAGACCCAGTACTTC. This gives the protein CATSSDGTQETQYF.

Only a few counts were recorded for this clonotype. The chain employs TRBV11-3 and TRBJ2-1, with D possibly TRBD2 on 7 matching bases. Trimming took off 5 bases at V and 8 bases at J, with 19 bases between the two ends. CDR1 SGHNT and CDR2 YENEEA come from the germline V gene. This CDR3 comprises 15 residues. CDR3 bases: TGTGCCAGCAGCCCCAGTAGGGGGGGCGGTTATGAGCAGTTCTTC. The encoded protein is CASSPSRGGGYEQFF.

This clonotype was detected ten times or more. The chain carries TRBV20-1 and TRBJ2-3; TRBD1 matches 7 bases. V shed 5 bases and J 6 bases; nucleotides not matched to a gene: 20. The germline gives CDR1 DFQATT, CDR2 SNEGSKA (reference sequence). This CDR3 is 17 amino acids long. The CDR3 sequence is CSAVTIPKRQGLDTQYF. The CDR3 nucleotides are TGCAGTGCTGTCACGATTCCTAAAAGACAGGGTTTGGATACGCAGTATTTT.

This clonotype was counted between two and nine times. CDR3 DNA: TGTGCCGGCGGACAGGGGGCCGAGCAGTACTTC. Translated, it gives CAGGQGAEQYF. The chain links TRBV6-2 or TRBV6-3 to TRBJ2-7, with 11 bases matching TRBD1. After removal of 11 bases from V and 6 bases from J, the junction contained 3 bases not matched to a gene. This CDR3 region has 11 residues. CDR1 is MNHEY and CDR2 is SVGEGT in the germline V gene.

This clonotype was observed many times. The gene calls are TRBV5-5 and TRBJ2-1; no clear D gene. This CDR3 is built from 16 residues. Per the germline V gene, CDR1 is SGHKS and CDR2 is YYEKEE (reference sequence). V was clipped by 2 bases and J by 3 bases, with 15 bases between them. The DNA for the CDR3 is TGTGCCAGCAGCTTCGCTCGCGCCCCCGTCTACAATGAGCAGTTCTTC. Amino acids: CASSFARAPVYNEQFF.